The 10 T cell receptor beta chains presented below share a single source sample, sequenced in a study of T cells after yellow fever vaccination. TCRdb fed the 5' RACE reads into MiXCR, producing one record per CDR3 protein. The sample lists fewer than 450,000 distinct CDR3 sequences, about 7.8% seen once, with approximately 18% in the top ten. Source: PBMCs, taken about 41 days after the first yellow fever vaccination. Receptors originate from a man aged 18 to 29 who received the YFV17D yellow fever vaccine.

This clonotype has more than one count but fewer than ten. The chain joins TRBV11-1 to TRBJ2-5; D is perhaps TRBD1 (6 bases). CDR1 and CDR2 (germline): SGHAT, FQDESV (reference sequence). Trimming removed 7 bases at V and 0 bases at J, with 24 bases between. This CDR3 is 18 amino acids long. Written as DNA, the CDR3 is TGTGCCAGCACTACCTGGGCAGGGGACCACCAGTACCAAGAGACCCAGTACTTC. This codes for CASTTWAGDHQYQETQYF.

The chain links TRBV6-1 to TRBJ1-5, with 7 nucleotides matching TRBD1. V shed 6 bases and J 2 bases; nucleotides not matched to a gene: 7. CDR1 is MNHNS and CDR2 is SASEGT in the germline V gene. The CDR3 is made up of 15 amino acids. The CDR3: CASRPQGQGNQPQHF. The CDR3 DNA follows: TGTGCCAGCAGACCACAGGGGCAGGGCAATCAGCCCCAGCATTTT.

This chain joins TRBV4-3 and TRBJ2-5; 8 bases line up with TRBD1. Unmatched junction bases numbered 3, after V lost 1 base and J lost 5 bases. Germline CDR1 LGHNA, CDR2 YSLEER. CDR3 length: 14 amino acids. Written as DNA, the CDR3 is TGCGCCAGCAGCCAAGGACAGGGGACGGAGACCCAGTACTTC. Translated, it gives CASSQGQGTETQYF.

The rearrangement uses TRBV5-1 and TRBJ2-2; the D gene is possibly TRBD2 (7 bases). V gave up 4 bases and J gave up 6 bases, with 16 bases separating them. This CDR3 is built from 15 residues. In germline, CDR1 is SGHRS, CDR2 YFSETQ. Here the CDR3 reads CASSPRSGGPGELFF. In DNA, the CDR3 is TGCGCCAGCAGCCCCCGGTCGGGGGGCCCCGGGGAGCTGTTTTTT.

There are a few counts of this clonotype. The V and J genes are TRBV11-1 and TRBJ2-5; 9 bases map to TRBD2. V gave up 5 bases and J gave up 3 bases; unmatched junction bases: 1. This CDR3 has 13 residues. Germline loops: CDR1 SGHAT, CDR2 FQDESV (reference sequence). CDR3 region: CASSASGEETQYF. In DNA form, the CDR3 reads TGTGCCAGCAGCGCTAGCGGGGAAGAGACCCAGTACTTC. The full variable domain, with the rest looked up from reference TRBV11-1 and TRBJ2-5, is EAEVAQSPRYKITEKSQAVAFWCDPISGHATLYWYRQILGQGPELLVQFQDESVVDDSQLPKDRFSAERLKGVDSTLKIQPAELGDSAMYLCASSASGEETQYFGPGTRLLVL.

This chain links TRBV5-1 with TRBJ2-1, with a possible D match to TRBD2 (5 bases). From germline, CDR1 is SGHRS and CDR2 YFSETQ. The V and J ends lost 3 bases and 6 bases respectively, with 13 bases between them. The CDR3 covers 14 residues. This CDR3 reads CASSSGSLGNEQFF. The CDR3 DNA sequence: TGCGCCAGCAGCTCCGGCTCACTAGGCAATGAGCAGTTCTTC.

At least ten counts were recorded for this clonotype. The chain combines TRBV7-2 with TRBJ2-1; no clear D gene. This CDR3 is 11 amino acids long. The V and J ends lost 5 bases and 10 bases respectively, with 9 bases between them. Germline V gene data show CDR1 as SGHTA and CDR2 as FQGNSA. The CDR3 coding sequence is TGTGCCAGCAGCCGTTCAGGCGAGCAGTTCTTC. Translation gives CASSRSGEQFF.

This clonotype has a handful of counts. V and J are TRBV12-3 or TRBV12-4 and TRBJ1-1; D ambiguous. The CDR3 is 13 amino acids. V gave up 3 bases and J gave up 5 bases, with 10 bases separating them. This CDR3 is CASSFTVGTEAFF. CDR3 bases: TGTGCCAGCAGTTTCACTGTGGGTACTGAAGCTTTCTTT.

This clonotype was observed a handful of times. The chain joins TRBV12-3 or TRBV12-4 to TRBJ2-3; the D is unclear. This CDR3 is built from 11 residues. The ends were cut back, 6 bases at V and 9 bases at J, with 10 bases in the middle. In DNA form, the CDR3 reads TGTGCCAGCAGACTCAGGAGCACGCAGTATTTT. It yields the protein CASRLRSTQYF.

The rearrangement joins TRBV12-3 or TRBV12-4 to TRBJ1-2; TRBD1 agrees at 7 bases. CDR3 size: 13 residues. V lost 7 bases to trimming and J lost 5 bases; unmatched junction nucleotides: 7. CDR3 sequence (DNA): TGTGCCAGCACGAGGAACAGGGGTTATGGCTACACCTTC. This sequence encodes CASTRNRGYGYTF.